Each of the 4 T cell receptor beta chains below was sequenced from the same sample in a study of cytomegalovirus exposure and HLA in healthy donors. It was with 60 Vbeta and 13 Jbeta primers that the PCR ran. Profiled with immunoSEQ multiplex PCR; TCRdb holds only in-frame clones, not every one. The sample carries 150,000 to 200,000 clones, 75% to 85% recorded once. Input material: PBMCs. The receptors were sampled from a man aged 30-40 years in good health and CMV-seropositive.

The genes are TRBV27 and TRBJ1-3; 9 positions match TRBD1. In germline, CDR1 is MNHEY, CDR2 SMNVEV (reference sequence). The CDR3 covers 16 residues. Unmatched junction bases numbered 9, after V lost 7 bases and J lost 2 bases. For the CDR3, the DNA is TGTGCCAGCAAACCGTTGGGACAGGGCCCTGGAAACACCATATATTTT. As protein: CASKPLGQGPGNTIYF.

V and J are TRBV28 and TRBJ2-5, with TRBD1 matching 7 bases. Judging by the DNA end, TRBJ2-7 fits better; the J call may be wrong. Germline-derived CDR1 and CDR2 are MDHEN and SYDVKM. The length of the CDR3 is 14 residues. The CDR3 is CASRPDRRLYEQYF. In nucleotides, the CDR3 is TGTGCCAGCAGGCCGGACAGGCGACTCTACGAGCAGTACTTC.

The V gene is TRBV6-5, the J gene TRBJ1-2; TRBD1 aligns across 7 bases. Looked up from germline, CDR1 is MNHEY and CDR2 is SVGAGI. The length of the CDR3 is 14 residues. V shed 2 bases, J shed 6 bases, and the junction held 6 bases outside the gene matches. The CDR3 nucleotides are TGTGCCAGCAGTTACAAGGGGGCGGTGAATGGCTACACCTTC. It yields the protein CASSYKGAVNGYTF.

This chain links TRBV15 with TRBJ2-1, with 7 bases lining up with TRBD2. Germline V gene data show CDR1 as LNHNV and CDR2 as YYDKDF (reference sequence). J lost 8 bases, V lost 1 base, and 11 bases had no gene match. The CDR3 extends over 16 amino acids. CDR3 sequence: CATSRVSRGSFDEQFF. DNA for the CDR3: TGTGCCACCAGCAGAGTATCGCGCGGGAGCTTCGATGAGCAGTTCTTC.